This note documents a single T cell receptor (beta chain) sequence. These data belong to a study of shared clonotypes between healthy human individuals. Study background: The cohort had two women and a few men, ages 18 to 49.

The assay was immunoSEQ multiplex PCR, and TCRdb's table has in-frame clones only and misses some. The data show 2 million to 2.5 million clones, 80% to 95% seen once. This TCR was sampled from a man aged 18 to 29 in good health. Some clones in this sample may be carry-over from other donors' samples. The sequencing sample was made of naive CD4+ T cells from PBMCs. Specified subset: CD45RA+ positively selected.

The CDR3 DNA follows: TGCGCCAGCACCCCGGAGGGGAGTCCCGGTATCCATGGCTACACCTTC. Translation gives CASTPEGSPGIHGYTF. The chain recombines TRBV5-1 with TRBJ1-2, with D possibly matching TRBD1 (5 bases). V shed 6 bases and J shed 6 bases, with 24 bases lying between them. The length of the CDR3 is 16 residues. Germline V gene sequence: CDR1 SGHRS, CDR2 YFSETQ.